A selection of T cell receptor beta chains follows, all from one sample in a study of shared clonotypes between healthy human individuals. This table comes from immunoSEQ multiplex PCR, and its TCRdb copy is limited to in-frame clones, with some not included. The sample consists of about 770,000 clones, about two thirds of them appearing once. Sequencing was done on a sample of memory CD4+ T cells sorted from blood. All receptors derive from a woman between 25 and 40 years old in good health. CDR3s include the opening cysteine and the closing phenylalanine or tryptophan. Clone size, where shown, is once, few, many, or a class for clones that have expanded.

clone_size j_call v_call cdr3_aa
. TRBJ2-5 TRBV4-1 CASSQDKTQYF
. TRBJ2-3 TRBV5-6 CASSLAGSPQTSTDTQYF
. TRBJ1-3 TRBV2 CASSARGVRSGNTIYF
. TRBJ2-1 TRBV30 CARGHYNEQFF
. TRBJ2-3 TRBV5-5 CASSQLGSTDTQYF
. TRBJ2-1 TRBV7-8 CASSPGLAGTYSYNEQFF
. TRBJ2-7 TRBV28 CASGRYEQYF
once TRBJ1-5 TRBV29-1 CSAGTGGQPQHF
. TRBJ1-5 TRBV6-5 CASRKQGGSNQPQHF
. TRBJ2-5 TRBV2 CASSEQTQYF
. TRBJ1-2 TRBV28 CASTLRVDSGYGYTF
. TRBJ2-7 TRBV2 CASRSGRSSYEQYF
. TRBJ2-6 TRBV5-5 CASSLGPSGFSGANVLTF
. TRBJ2-3 TRBV7-2 CASSSPALDTQYF
. TRBJ2-1 TRBV28 CASGTWRVIGNEQFF
. TRBJ2-1 TRBV6-5 CASSPSSLDNEQFF
. TRBJ2-1 TRBV5-1 CASSSRGHNEQFF
. . TRBV27 CASSQQGALYEQYF
. TRBJ2-7 TRBV27 CASRFRRDSYEQYF
once TRBJ2-1 TRBV5-1 CASSESSYNEQFF
few TRBJ1-4 TRBV25-1 CASRAPGQGGEKLFF
. TRBJ2-7 TRBV7-3 CASSLTLADEQYF
. TRBJ2-1 TRBV27 CASSSLHRANEQFF
. TRBJ2-1 TRBV9 CASSVSGSNEQFF
. TRBJ2-2 TRBV5-1 CASSSGDRDTGELFF
. TRBJ1-2 TRBV7-2 CASTPPGAGGNYGYTF
. TRBJ2-7 TRBV7-3 CASSSSGHGGGEQYF
. TRBJ2-7 TRBV4-1 CASSPPGQRNPYEQYF
. TRBJ2-5 TRBV5-1 CASSLGQVDETQYF
. TRBJ1-2 TRBV5-5 CASSFRTDRSHGYTF
. TRBJ2-5 TRBV5-1 CASSTGTSLTQYF
. TRBJ2-7 TRBV5-6 CASSLGQARSNEQYF
. TRBJ2-7 TRBV27 CASSSPSGQGYIEQYF
. TRBJ1-5 TRBV28 CASSLVGQHQPQHF
. TRBJ1-2 TRBV10-2 CASSAQYYGYTF
. TRBJ1-5 TRBV16 CASSQADRASNQPQHF
. TRBJ1-1 TRBV5-1 CASSSTDSTEAFF
. TRBJ1-1 TRBV19 CASSPTQGGNTEAFF
. TRBJ1-1 TRBV30 CAWSAQAVTEAFF
. TRBJ2-3 TRBV5-1 CASSARQGAADTQYF
few TRBJ2-3 TRBV18 CASSPRTTADTQYF
. TRBJ1-5 TRBV7-9 CASSGSGGYEPQHF
. . TRBV2 CASSGTSVTYEQYF
. TRBJ2-7 TRBV6-1 CASRTSGTSYEQYF
. TRBJ2-1 TRBV6-1 CASSFSGSNEQFF
. TRBJ2-7 TRBV6-5 CASRRGNNYEQYF
. TRBJ2-3 TRBV5-1 CASSTRTGTSTDTQYF
many TRBJ1-1 TRBV7-8 CASSVVGNTEAFF
. TRBJ1-2 TRBV28 CASSLNPADGYTF
once TRBJ2-7 TRBV5-1 CASSLGLANEQYF
few TRBJ2-7 TRBV18 CASSWDSLSYEQYF
. TRBJ1-4 TRBV5-5 CASKSGNPPNEKLFF
. TRBJ2-7 TRBV5-1 CASREANYEQYF
. TRBJ2-3 TRBV6-1 CASSRDSGTDTQYF
. TRBJ2-5 TRBV28 CASSSVTETQYF
. TRBJ2-3 TRBV7-6 CASSSGLPPDTQYF
few TRBJ1-2 TRBV19 CASSTGLNYGYTF
. TRBJ2-2 TRBV19 CASQDRDHTGELFF
few TRBJ2-3 TRBV16 CASSRNGYGSIADTQYF